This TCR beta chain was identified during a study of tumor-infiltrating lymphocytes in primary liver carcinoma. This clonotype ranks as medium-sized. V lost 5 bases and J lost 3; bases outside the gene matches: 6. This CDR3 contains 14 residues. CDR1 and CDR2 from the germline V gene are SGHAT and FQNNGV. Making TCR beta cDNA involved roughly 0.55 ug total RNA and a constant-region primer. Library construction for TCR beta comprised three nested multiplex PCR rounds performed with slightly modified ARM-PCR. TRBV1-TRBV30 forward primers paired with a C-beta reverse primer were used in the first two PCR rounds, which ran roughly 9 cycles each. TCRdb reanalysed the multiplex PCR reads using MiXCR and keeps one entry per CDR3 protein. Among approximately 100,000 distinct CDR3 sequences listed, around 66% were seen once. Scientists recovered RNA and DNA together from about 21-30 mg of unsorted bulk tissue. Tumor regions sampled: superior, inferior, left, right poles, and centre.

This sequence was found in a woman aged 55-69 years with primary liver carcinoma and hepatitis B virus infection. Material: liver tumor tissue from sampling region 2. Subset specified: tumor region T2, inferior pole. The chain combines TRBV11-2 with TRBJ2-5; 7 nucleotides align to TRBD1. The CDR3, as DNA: TGTGCCAGCAGCCCGACAGGGCGGAAAGAGACCCAGTACTTC. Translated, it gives CASSPTGRKETQYF.